This T cell receptor beta chain was retrieved from a study of shared clonotypes between healthy human individuals. General observations from the study: A handful of donors showed sharing of around 5% of naive CD4 clonotypes. Sampling was confined to blood; repertoires within tissues likely differ.

The sample holds many counts of this clone. Its antigen is still unknown. Sequencing was performed with immunoSEQ multiplex PCR; in TCRdb, only in-frame clones are kept and a portion is missing. The sample has about 1 million clones, roughly 75% seen once. Trimming removed 4 bases at V and 7 bases at J, with 17 bases between. The CDR3 is 16 amino acids. Germline V gene lookup returns CDR1 SNHLY and CDR2 FYNNEI. The material sequenced was memory CD4+ T cells sorted from blood. Subset indicated: CD45RA-negative fraction. The V call is TRBV2, the J call TRBJ1-6; D gene ambiguous. This clonotype originated in a young man in good health. This CDR3 reads CASSVGPPTSNSPLHF. The CDR3 nucleotides are TGTGCCAGCAGTGTCGGGCCTCCAACTTCAAATTCACCCCTCCACTTT.